Reported below is one TCR beta chain. After extraction with the RNeasy kit, roughly 0.45 to 1 ug of the RNA was reverse transcribed using random hexamers. Amplification of TCR beta CDR3 across 54 Vbeta and 13 Jbeta was performed with immunoSEQ multiplex PCR. Each CDR3 protein is one row after TCRdb ran MiXCR on the immunoSEQ multiplex PCR reads. This repertoire shows some 150,000 distinct CDR3 sequences, approximately 96% found once; its top ten account for about 0.19%. Germline V gene sequence: CDR1 SGDLS, CDR2 YYNGEE. The CDR3 runs 14 residues. Trimming took off 3 bases at V and 2 bases at J, with 12 bases between the two ends. The entry originates in a study of CD8 T cells in Susac syndrome. The multiple sclerosis controls consisted of treatment-naive patients with relapsing-remitting disease, either stable or active. The CD8+ and CD4+ T cells were negatively isolated, with the TEMRA cells enriched by FACS.

The sequence came from a human donor with multiple sclerosis. The rearrangement uses TRBV9 and TRBJ2-7; D may be TRBD1 or TRBD2 (5 bases each). Sequencing was done on a sample of CD8+ T cells from PBMCs. CDR3 bases: TGTGCCAGCAGCGGCCGGGACGGGGCCTACGAGCAGTACTTC. This encodes CASSGRDGAYEQYF.